Each of the 14 T cell receptor beta chains below was sequenced from the same sample in a study of shared clonotypes between healthy human individuals. Method: immunoSEQ multiplex PCR; TCRdb's copy keeps in-frame clones and lacks some. The table has 470,000 or so clones, over 70% seen once; the top ten hold over 9.5%. The sequenced sample was PBMCs. The receptors were gathered from a woman in her thirties or forties in good health. Some clones in this sample may be carry-over from other donors' samples.

The V gene is TRBV7-2, the J gene TRBJ1-2; 10 positions agree with TRBD1. CDR3 size: 16 residues. CDR1 and CDR2 (germline): SGHTA, FQGNSA. V lost 4 bases, J lost 4 bases, and 9 bases stayed unmatched. CDR3 in amino acids: CASSYAPDRGTYGYTF. CDR3 nucleotide sequence: TGTGCCAGCAGCTACGCCCCGGACAGGGGGACCTATGGCTACACCTTC.

This chain joins TRBV29-1 and TRBJ1-2; 10 bases agree with TRBD1. Germline lookup yields CDR1 SQVTM and CDR2 ANQGSEA. This CDR3 has 12 amino acids. Germline trimming cut 6 bases from V and 8 bases from J; bases unmatched to any gene: 6. CDR3 coding DNA: TGCAGCGTCGCCGACAGGGGGCACGGCTACACCTTC. Translating it yields CSVADRGHGYTF. Supplemented by reference TRBV29-1 and TRBJ1-2, the full variable domain reads SAVISQKPSRDICQRGTSLTIQCQVDSQVTMMFWYRQQPGQSLTLIATANQGSEATYESGFVIDKFPISRPNLTFSTLTVSNMSPEDSSIYLCSVADRGHGYTFGSGTRLTVV.

V gene TRBV19 combines with J gene TRBJ2-5; 7 bases map to TRBD1. Germline V CDR1 and CDR2: LNHDA, SQIVND (reference sequence). This CDR3 contains 14 residues. With 3 bases clipped from V and 0 bases from J, the junction kept 1 base outside the gene matches. In DNA, the CDR3 is TGTGCCAGTAGTATTGACAGGGACCAAGAGACCCAGTACTTC. Amino acid sequence: CASSIDRDQETQYF.

V gene TRBV7-3 combines with J gene TRBJ2-3, with 9 bases matching TRBD2. The CDR3 is made up of 16 amino acids. The junction had 9 bases not matched to a gene; V was cut back by 3 bases and J by 5 bases. The germline gives CDR1 SGHTA, CDR2 FQGTGA. For the CDR3, the DNA is TGTGCCAGCAGCTTCCGTGGCGGGAGGGTTGGAGATACGCAGTATTTT. Translated: CASSFRGGRVGDTQYF.

In DNA, the CDR3 is TGTGCCAGCAGCGAAGACGGCTACGAGCAGTACTTC. Translated, it gives CASSEDGYEQYF. This chain joins TRBV5-5 and TRBJ2-7; D gene ambiguous. V lost 4 bases, J lost 3 bases, and 8 bases lay in between. The CDR3 spans 12 residues. Looked up from germline, CDR1 is SGHKS and CDR2 is YYEKEE (reference sequence). Filled out from reference TRBV5-5 and TRBJ2-7, the complete variable domain reads DAGVTQSPTHLIKTRGQQVTLRCSPISGHKSVSWYQQVLGQGPQFIFQYYEKEERGRGNFPDRFSARQFPNYSSELNVNALLLGDSALYLCASSEDGYEQYFGPGTRLTVT.

The chain employs TRBV4-2 and TRBJ2-1, with D unclear. The CDR3 contains 15 residues. Germline V gives CDR1 LGHNA, CDR2 YNFKEQ. The V and J ends lost 4 bases and 0 bases respectively, with 10 bases between them. The CDR3 region has the DNA TGTGCCAGCAGCCTACAAACCTTCTCCTACAATGAGCAGTTCTTC. It yields the protein CASSLQTFSYNEQFF.

The chain uses TRBV18 and TRBJ2-7; D gene ambiguous. The CDR3 loop spans 15 amino acids. V lost 3 bases, J lost 1 base, and 13 bases lay in between. Germline lookup yields CDR1 KGHSH and CDR2 LQKENI. The CDR3: CASSPPAAPSYEQYF. CDR3 bases: TGTGCCAGCTCACCCCCCGCGGCTCCTTCCTACGAGCAGTACTTC.

V gene TRBV9 combines with J gene TRBJ1-5, with D possibly matching TRBD1 (5 bases). V lost 0 bases and J 7 bases, leaving 11 bases between the germline ends. Germline CDR1 reads SGDLS; CDR2 reads YYNGEE. The length of the CDR3 is 14 residues. CDR3 protein: CASSVGQLYQPQHF. The CDR3, as DNA: TGTGCCAGCAGCGTAGGACAGCTCTACCAGCCCCAGCATTTT.

This clone was seen only a few times. The chain carries TRBV7-9 and TRBJ1-2, with D possibly TRBD1 on 6 matching bases. This CDR3 has 13 residues. Trimming left V 8 bases short and J 5 bases short, with 15 bases between. Germline CDR1 reads SEHNR; CDR2 reads FQNEAQ (reference sequence). The CDR3: CASLGQEEYGYTF. DNA for the CDR3: TGTGCCAGCTTGGGACAAGAAGAGTATGGCTACACCTTC.

This clone was observed once. V gene TRBV10-3 combines with J gene TRBJ2-1; the D is unclear. V was cut by 3 bases and J by 2 bases, with 11 bases left in between. The germline V gene has CDR1 ENHRY and CDR2 SYGVKD. This CDR3 contains 15 residues. CDR3 sequence: CAISDSESAYNEQFF. CDR3 nucleotide sequence: TGTGCCATCAGTGACAGTGAGTCCGCCTACAATGAGCAGTTCTTC.

There are a few counts of this clone. The CDR3 coding sequence is TGTGCCAGCAGCCGCCGGCCCGGGGGGCGGGCCACAGATACGCAGTATTTT. This codes for CASSRRPGGRATDTQYF. The chain couples TRBV11-2 to TRBJ2-3; TRBD2 might be the D (7 bases). The CDR3 extends over 17 amino acids. Per the germline V gene, CDR1 is SGHAT and CDR2 is FQNNGV. V dropped 5 bases and J dropped 2 bases, with 20 bases sitting between them.

The chain joins TRBV7-2 to TRBJ2-7; 9 bases are a match to TRBD2. CDR1 SGHTA and CDR2 FQGNSA come from the germline V gene. The CDR3 extends over 15 amino acids. Trimming took 1 base from V and 6 from J; bases not matched to a gene: 7. CDR3 nucleotides: TGTGCCAGCAGCTTAGATAGTAGCGGGAGCCGCGAGCAGTACTTC. This gives the protein CASSLDSSGSREQYF.

J is TRBJ1-1 and V is TRBV4-1; D gene ambiguous. Germline CDR1 MGHRA, CDR2 YSYEKL. Between the trimmed V and J ends, which lost 2 bases and 8 bases, there was a span of 9 bases. This CDR3 has 12 amino acids. The CDR3 DNA is TGCGCCAGCAGCCAATTAGGACTGGAAGCTTTCTTT. Translating gives CASSQLGLEAFF.

The CDR3, as DNA: TGTGCCAGCAGCTTCGACGGACCCTACGAGCAGTACTTC. Translating gives CASSFDGPYEQYF. This chain uses TRBV7-9 with TRBJ2-7; unclear D gene. V shed 3 bases and J shed 2 bases, with 8 bases lying between them. Germline values: CDR1 SEHNR, CDR2 FQNEAQ (reference sequence). The CDR3 consists of 13 residues.